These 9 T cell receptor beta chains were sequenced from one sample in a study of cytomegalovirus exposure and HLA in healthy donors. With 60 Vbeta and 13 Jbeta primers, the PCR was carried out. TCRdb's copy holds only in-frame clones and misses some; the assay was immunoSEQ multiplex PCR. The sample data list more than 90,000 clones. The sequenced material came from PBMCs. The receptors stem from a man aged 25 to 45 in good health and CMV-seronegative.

The CDR3 sequence: CASSPNRGTTNNEQFF. DNA for the CDR3: TGTGCCAGTAGCCCGAACAGGGGCACAACTAACAATGAGCAGTTCTTC. The chain recombines TRBV19 with TRBJ2-1, with 7 nucleotides matching TRBD1. The V gene end was trimmed by 6 bases and the J gene end by 5 bases; junction bases not matched to a gene: 13. Germline CDR1 and CDR2: LNHDA and SQIVND (reference sequence). The CDR3 is made up of 16 amino acids.

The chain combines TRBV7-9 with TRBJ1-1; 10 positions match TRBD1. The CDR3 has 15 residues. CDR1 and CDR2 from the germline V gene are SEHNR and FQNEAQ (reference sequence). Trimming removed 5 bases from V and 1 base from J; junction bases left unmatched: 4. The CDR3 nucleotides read TGTGCCAGCAGCCACTGGGACAGGGGGAACACTGAAGCTTTCTTT. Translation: CASSHWDRGNTEAFF.

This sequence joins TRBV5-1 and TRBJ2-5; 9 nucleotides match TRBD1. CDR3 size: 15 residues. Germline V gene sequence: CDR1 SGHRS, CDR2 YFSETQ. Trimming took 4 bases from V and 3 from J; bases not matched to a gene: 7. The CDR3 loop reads CASSPYGQGKETQYF. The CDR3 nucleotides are TGCGCCAGCAGCCCCTACGGACAGGGGAAAGAGACCCAGTACTTC.

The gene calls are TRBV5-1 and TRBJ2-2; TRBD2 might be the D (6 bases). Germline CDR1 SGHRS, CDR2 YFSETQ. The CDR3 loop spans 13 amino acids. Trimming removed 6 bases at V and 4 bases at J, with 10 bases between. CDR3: CASTSEGTGELFF. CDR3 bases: TGCGCCAGCACCTCGGAGGGCACCGGGGAGCTGTTTTTT.

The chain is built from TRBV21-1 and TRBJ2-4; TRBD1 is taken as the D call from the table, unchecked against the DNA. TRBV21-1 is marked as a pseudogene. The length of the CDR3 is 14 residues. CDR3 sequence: CASSNYQGEVIQYF. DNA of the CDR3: TGTGCCAGCAGCAACTATCAGGGGGAGGTCATTCAGTACTTC.

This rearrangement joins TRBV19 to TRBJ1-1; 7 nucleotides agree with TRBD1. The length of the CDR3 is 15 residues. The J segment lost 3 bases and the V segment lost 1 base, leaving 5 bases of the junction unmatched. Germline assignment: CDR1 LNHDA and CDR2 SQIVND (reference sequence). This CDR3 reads CASSIAATGDTEAFF. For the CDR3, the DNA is TGTGCCAGTAGTATAGCGGCCACAGGGGACACTGAAGCTTTCTTT.

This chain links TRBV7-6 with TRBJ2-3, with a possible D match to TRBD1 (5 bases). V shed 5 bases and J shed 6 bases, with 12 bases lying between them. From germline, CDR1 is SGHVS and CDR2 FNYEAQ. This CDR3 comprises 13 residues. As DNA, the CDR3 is TGTGCCAGCAGCCTGACAGTCTCCGATACGCAGTATTTT. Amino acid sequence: CASSLTVSDTQYF.

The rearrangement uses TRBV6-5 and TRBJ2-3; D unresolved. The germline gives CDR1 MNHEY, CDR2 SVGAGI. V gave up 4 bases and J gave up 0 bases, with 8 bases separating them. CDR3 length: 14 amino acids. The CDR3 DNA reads TGTGCCAGCAGTTCACCGAGTAGCACAGATACGCAGTATTTT. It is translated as CASSSPSSTDTQYF.

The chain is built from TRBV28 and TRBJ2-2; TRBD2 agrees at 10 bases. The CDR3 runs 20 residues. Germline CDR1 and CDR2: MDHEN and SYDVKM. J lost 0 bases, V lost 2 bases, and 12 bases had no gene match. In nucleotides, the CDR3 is TGTGCCAGCAGTTTAAGAGTGGTTAGCGGGGGGCCGTCGAACACCGGGGAGCTGTTTTTT. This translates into CASSLRVVSGGPSNTGELFF.